The clone carrying this T cell receptor (beta chain) was picked up many times. TCRdb redid the calling of the reads with MiXCR, one entry per CDR3 protein. Here the sample spans fewer than 550,000 distinct CDR3 sequences, roughly 31% being singletons. The data stem from a study of T cell repertoires in cytomegalovirus infection. Study at large: Public TCR beta signatures were indicative of both CMV infection and a matching HLA type.

The CDR3 has 15 amino acids. V lost 1 base and J lost 9, with 16 bases in between. Germline CDR1 and CDR2: SGHTA and FQGNSA. The sample was PBMCs. The clonotype originates from a human donor in good health (CMV status not recorded). Some clones in this sample may be carry-over from other donors' samples. The chain links TRBV7-2 to TRBJ1-5, with D perhaps TRBD1 (6 bases). The CDR3 DNA reads TGTGCCAGCAGCTTAGGACTCCAGGGGAGCGGGCCCCAGCATTTT. Translated, it gives CASSLGLQGSGPQHF.